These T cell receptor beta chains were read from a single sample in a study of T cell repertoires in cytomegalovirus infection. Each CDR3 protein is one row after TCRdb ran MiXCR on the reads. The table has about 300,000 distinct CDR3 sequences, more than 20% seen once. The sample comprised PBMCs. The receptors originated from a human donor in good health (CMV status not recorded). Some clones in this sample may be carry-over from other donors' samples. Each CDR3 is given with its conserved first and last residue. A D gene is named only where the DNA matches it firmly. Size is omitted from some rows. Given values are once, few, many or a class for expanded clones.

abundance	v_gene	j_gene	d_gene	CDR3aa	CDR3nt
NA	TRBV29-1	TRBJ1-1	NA	CSVETLRGLNTEAFF	TGCAGCGTTGAAACCCTCCGGGGGTTGAACACTGAAGCTTTCTTT
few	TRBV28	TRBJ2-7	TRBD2	CASTGTTVGEQYF	TGTGCCAGCACCGGGACTACCGTCGGCGAGCAGTACTTC
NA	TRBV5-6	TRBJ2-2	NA	CASSLGQLINTGELFF	TGTGCCAGCAGCTTGGGTCAGCTAATTAACACCGGGGAGCTGTTTTTT
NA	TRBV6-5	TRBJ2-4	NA	CASRTYGIQYF	TGTGCCAGCAGGACCTACGGCATTCAGTACTTC
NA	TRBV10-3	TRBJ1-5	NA	CAISESKLNQPQHF	TGTGCCATCAGTGAGTCGAAACTCAATCAGCCCCAGCATTTT
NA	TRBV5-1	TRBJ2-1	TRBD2	CASSSGTSGDNEQFF	TGCGCCAGCAGCTCCGGGACTAGCGGGGACAATGAGCAGTTCTTC
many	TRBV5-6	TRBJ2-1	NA	CASSFGRASYNEQFF	TGTGCCAGCAGCTTCGGCAGGGCCTCCTACAATGAGCAGTTCTTC
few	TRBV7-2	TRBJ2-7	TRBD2	CASSSGSGPLQQYF	TGTGCCAGCAGCTCAGGTAGCGGGCCCCTACAGCAGTACTTC
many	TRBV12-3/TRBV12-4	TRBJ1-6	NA	CASRQGFGNNSPLHF	TGTGCCAGCAGACAGGGTTTCGGGAATAATTCACCCCTCCACTTT
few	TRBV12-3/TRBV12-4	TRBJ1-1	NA	CASSPSSPRNTEAFF	TGTGCCAGCAGTCCATCGAGTCCCCGGAACACTGAAGCTTTCTTT
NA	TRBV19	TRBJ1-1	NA	CASIKGQNTEAFF	TGTGCCAGTATTAAGGGGCAGAACACTGAAGCTTTCTTT
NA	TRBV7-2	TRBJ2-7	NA	CASSLPASPAQYF	TGTGCCAGCAGCTTACCGGCTAGCCCGGCGCAGTACTTC
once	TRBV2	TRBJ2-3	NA	CASSETGDTQYF	TGTGCCAGCAGTGAGACCGGGGATACGCAGTATTTT
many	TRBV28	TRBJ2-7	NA	CASSFRSYEQYF	TGTGCCAGCAGTTTTCGATCGTACGAGCAGTACTTC
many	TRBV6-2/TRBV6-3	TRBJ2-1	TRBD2	CASRTRRELDEQFF	TGTGCCAGCCGAACCAGGCGGGAGCTGGATGAGCAGTTCTTC
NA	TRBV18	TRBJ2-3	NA	CASSPPSADTQYF	TGTGCCAGCTCACCACCGTCGGCAGATACGCAGTATTTT
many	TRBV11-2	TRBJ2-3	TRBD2	CASSLRLAGGTDTQYF	TGTGCCAGCAGCTTAAGGCTAGCGGGGGGCACAGATACGCAGTATTTT
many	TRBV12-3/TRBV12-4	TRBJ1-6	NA	CASSLSSLGHYSPLHF	TGTGCCAGCAGTTTATCTTCCTTGGGCCATTATTCACCCCTCCACTTT
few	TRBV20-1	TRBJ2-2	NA	CSARGLLGYTGELFF	TGCAGTGCTAGAGGACTGCTGGGGTACACCGGGGAGCTGTTTTTT
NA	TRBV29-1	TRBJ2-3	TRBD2	CSVCSGSSGDTQYF	TGCAGCGTTTGTAGCGGGAGTTCGGGAGATACGCAGTATTTT
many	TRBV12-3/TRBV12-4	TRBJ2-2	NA	CASSATGNTGELFF	TGTGCCAGCAGCGCGACAGGGAACACCGGGGAGCTGTTTTTT
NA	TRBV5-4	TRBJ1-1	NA	CASSSGGGYTEAFF	TGTGCCAGCAGCTCCGGCGGGGGGTACACTGAAGCTTTCTTT
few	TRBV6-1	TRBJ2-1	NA	CASEVQRSYNEQFF	TGTGCCAGCGAGGTCCAGCGGAGCTACAATGAGCAGTTCTTC
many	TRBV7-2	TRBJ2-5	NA	CASSGVGGNIQTQYF	TGTGCCAGCAGCGGAGTGGGCGGGAACATTCAGACCCAGTACTTC
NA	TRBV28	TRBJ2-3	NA	CASSPPGYGDTQYF	TGTGCCAGCAGTCCCCCGGGGTACGGAGATACGCAGTATTTT
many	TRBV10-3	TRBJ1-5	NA	CATALGGNNQPQHF	TGTGCCACGGCCCTCGGCGGAAACAATCAGCCCCAGCATTTT